Listed below are T cell receptor beta chains from one sample, sequenced in a study of blood T cell repertoires in COVID-19. TCRdb's copy holds only in-frame clones and misses some; the assay was immunoSEQ multiplex PCR. The repertoire has 250,000 to 350,000 clones, about 87% of them found once; the top ten carry roughly 5.9%. The sample taken for sequencing was peripheral blood. Every receptor here comes from a woman between 50 and 59 years old with COVID-19, enrolled during active disease. The CDR3 runs from the conserved cysteine through the conserved F or W. The D gene is left open where the match is weak. Not every row has a clone size; where given, it reads once, few, many or a size class.

v_gene,j_gene,d_gene,abundance,len,CDR3nt,CDR3aa
TRBV6-6,TRBJ2-7,TRBD1,once,16,TGTGCCAGCAGTCAACCCGGACAGGGGAATTCGGGCGAGCAGTACTTC,CASSQPGQGNSGEQYF
TRBV11-3,TRBJ2-1,TRBD2,-,19,TGTGCCAGCAGCTTAGGCATCGCACTCGGGACTAGCGGGACAGAAGAGCAGTTCTTC,CASSLGIALGTSGTEEQFF
TRBV19,TRBJ2-2,-,-,14,TGTGCCAGCCGGGGAATCCCGAGGACCGGGGAGCTGTTTTTT,CASRGIPRTGELFF
TRBV29-1,TRBJ2-3,TRBD1,once,15,TGCAGCGTTCTTGACAGGGAGCTTAGCACAGATACGCAGTATTTT,CSVLDRELSTDTQYF
TRBV7-9,TRBJ2-3,TRBD2,-,15,TGTGCCATCAAAAAGCGGGAGTTGGTGACAGATACGCAGTATTTT,CAIKKRELVTDTQYF
TRBV3-1/TRBV3-2,TRBJ1-2,-,-,16,TGTGCCAGCAGCCAAGCTCAAAGTGTAGCTAACTATGGCTACACCTTC,CASSQAQSVANYGYTF
TRBV30,TRBJ1-5,-,-,15,TGTGCCTGGAGTCTTAGCGGCAGCAACAATCAGCCCCAGCATTTT,CAWSLSGSNNQPQHF
TRBV15,TRBJ1-4,-,-,17,TGTGCCACCAGCAGAGATCAGGGTAAAGCAACTAATGAAAAACTGTTTTTT,CATSRDQGKATNEKLFF
TRBV29-1,TRBJ1-2,-,-,15,TGCAGCGCCCTAGGATTTCTTGGAGTGCTAGAGGGCTACACCTTC,CSALGFLGVLEGYTF
TRBV2,TRBJ1-1,-,-,14,TGTGCCATAGAGCCCGGGCGCCGCGGGTTTGAAGCTTTCTTT,CAIEPGRRGFEAFF
TRBV30,TRBJ1-6,-,once,14,TGTGCCTGGAGTTACACAGGGTTAGGTTCACCCCTCCACTTT,CAWSYTGLGSPLHF
TRBV3-1/TRBV3-2,TRBJ2-7,TRBD2,-,14,TGTGCCAGCAGTGGACTAGCGGGTTCTTTCGAGCAGTACTTC,CASSGLAGSFEQYF
TRBV4-1,TRBJ2-7,TRBD1,once,16,TGCGCCAGCAGCCAAGATGTGGGGACAGGGGGCTACGAGCAGTACTTC,CASSQDVGTGGYEQYF
TRBV20-1,TRBJ2-5,-,-,13,TGCAGTGCTAGTCTCAGACAGCCACGGACCCAGTACTTC,CSASLRQPRTQYF
TRBV7-2,TRBJ1-5,-,-,14,TGTGCCAGCAGCATCTCACAGAAATCTCAGCCCCAGCATTTT,CASSISQKSQPQHF
TRBV6-5,TRBJ1-2,TRBD1,-,13,TGTGCCAGCAGCAAGACAGGGTCCTATGGCTACACCTTC,CASSKTGSYGYTF
TRBV27,TRBJ2-7,TRBD2,few,13,TGTGCCAGTTGCGGGAGGAATCGCTACGAGCAGTACTTC,CASCGRNRYEQYF
TRBV6-4,TRBJ1-2,-,-,18,TGTGCCAGCAGTGACTCGGAAGGTTGGAGCCCAGATGGTTATGGCTACACCTTC,CASSDSEGWSPDGYGYTF
TRBV6-4,TRBJ2-1,TRBD1,-,16,TGTGCCAGCAGTGACTCGACACAGGGGGACTACAATGAGCAGTTCTTC,CASSDSTQGDYNEQFF
TRBV7-3,TRBJ1-1,-,few,12,TGTGCCAGCAGCCTCTACAGGAGAGGAGCTTTCTTT,CASSLYRRGAFF
TRBV14,TRBJ2-1,TRBD2,-,17,TGTGCCAGCAGCTCTAGCGGCCTACAGTCTTTCTACAATGAGCAGTTCTTC,CASSSSGLQSFYNEQFF
TRBV4-2,TRBJ2-7,TRBD2,-,15,TGTGCCAGCAGCCAAGGTCAACTAGCGGGAGACCCCACGGACTTC,CASSQGQLAGDPTDF
TRBV19,TRBJ1-2,TRBD1,-,14,TGTGCCAGTAGTCCTGGGACAGGAGGGTATGGCTACACCTTC,CASSPGTGGYGYTF
TRBV5-4,TRBJ1-1,-,-,15,TGTGCCAGCAGCATTACTTCACAGGCAGGCACTGAAGCTTTCTTT,CASSITSQAGTEAFF
TRBV2,TRBJ2-6,-,many,16,TGTGCCAGCAGTGAACGCCCTAGCTCTGGGGCCAACGTCCTGACTTTC,CASSERPSSGANVLTF
TRBV6-6,TRBJ2-1,TRBD2,-,13,TGTGCCAGCAGTTACTCGACGGGAGGGCCGCAGGTCTTC,CASSYSTGGPQVF
TRBV20-1,TRBJ2-4,-,once,11,TGCAGTGCTAGAGATCAAGGACTATTGTACTTC,CSARDQGLLYF
TRBV30,TRBJ2-5,TRBD1,-,12,TGTGCCTGGAGTGTAGGGGGCCTCGATGAGTACTTC,CAWSVGGLDEYF
TRBV5-8,TRBJ2-5,TRBD2,once,15,TGTGCCAGCAGCTCACCGGGACTAGGAGGGCAGACCCAGTACTTC,CASSSPGLGGQTQYF
TRBV30,TRBJ2-2,TRBD1,-,15,TGTGCCCGAAAAGGGGACAGGGGGCGCGCCGGGGAGCTGTTTTTT,CARKGDRGRAGELFF